This TCR beta chain was sequenced for a study of cytomegalovirus exposure and HLA in healthy donors. Vbeta (60) and Jbeta (13) primers were used in the PCR. Method: immunoSEQ multiplex PCR; TCRdb's copy keeps in-frame clones and lacks some. The data hold some 180,000 clones, with about 83% observed a single time. This clone is a singleton in its sample. Germline V gene sequence: CDR1 LNHDA, CDR2 SQIVND (reference sequence). The CDR3 spans 14 residues. Trimming took off 3 bases at V and 4 bases at J, with 12 bases between the two ends. This TCR came from a female donor in good health and CMV-seronegative. The J gene is TRBJ1-1, the V gene TRBV19; D may be TRBD1 (6 bases). The sequenced sample was PBMCs. The CDR3 region has the DNA TGTGCCAGTAGTATTGGGGGCGGGTCCACTGAAGCTTTCTTT. Its translation: CASSIGGGSTEAFF.